This T cell receptor beta chain was recorded in a study of CD8 T cells in ankylosing spondylitis. Libraries for TCR beta were made by quantitative 5'-RACE with molecular barcodes. TCRdb called the 5' RACE reads again in MiXCR, with one record for every CDR3 protein. The table includes hundreds of thousands of distinct CDR3 sequences, 32% detected once. The sample holds a few counts of this clonotype. Its antigen remains unknown. Germline trimming cut 5 bases from V and 4 bases from J; bases unmatched to any gene: 8. This CDR3 is 14 amino acids long. Germline V gene data show CDR1 as MNHNS and CDR2 as SASEGT. Broader study findings: One TCR beta motif, made up of under ten highly homologous variants, appeared characteristic of ankylosing spondylitis blood. A CD8+ phenotype characterized the disease-linked clones, which were relatively rare in peripheral blood.

The sequenced sample consisted of blood, either unsorted or a sorted T cell fraction (not recorded which). The J gene is TRBJ2-7, the V gene TRBV6-1; 7 positions match TRBD1. This sequence was found in a male donor with ankylosing spondylitis or in good health (not recorded which). The DNA for the CDR3 is TGTGCCAGCAGTCGCGACCCGGGACAGTACGAGCAGTACTTC. Encoded protein: CASSRDPGQYEQYF.